This is a list of T cell receptor beta chains from one sample in a study of cytomegalovirus exposure and HLA in healthy donors. Using immunoSEQ multiplex PCR, the repertoire was profiled, and TCRdb retains in-frame clones only, with some absent. The repertoire holds about 180,000 clones, with under 80% as singletons. Material: PBMCs. The source is a woman aged 25-40 years in good health and CMV-seropositive. CDR3s include the opening cysteine and the closing phenylalanine or tryptophan. Each record gives: V gene, clone size, D gene, J gene, CDR3 DNA, CDR3 protein. D genes are given only for firm matches. The size entry is marked missing in some rows and otherwise reads once, few, many or a size class.

V: TRBV7-2; size: NA; D: NA; J: TRBJ1-1; DNA: TGTGCCAGCACCCCAGACGGGGGTTGGGGCACTGAAGCTTTCTTT; CDR3: CASTPDGGWGTEAFF
V: TRBV4-2; size: NA; D: TRBD2; J: TRBJ2-1; DNA: TGTGCCAGCAGCCAAGCCCAGCGGGGGGGCCGGTCCTACAATGAGCAGTTCTTC; CDR3: CASSQAQRGGRSYNEQFF
V: TRBV6-5; size: few; D: NA; J: TRBJ2-7; DNA: TGTGCCAGCAGTTGGGGCCGACAGGTCACCTACGAGCAGTACTTC; CDR3: CASSWGRQVTYEQYF
V: TRBV7-8; size: NA; D: TRBD1; J: TRBJ1-2; DNA: TGTGCCAGCAGCTACCGCAGGACAGGGGGTAACTATGGCTACACCTTC; CDR3: CASSYRRTGGNYGYTF
V: TRBV5-1; size: NA; D: TRBD1; J: TRBJ2-2; DNA: TGCGCCAGCAGCTTCCAACAGGGGTCCGGGGAGCTGTTTTTT; CDR3: CASSFQQGSGELFF
V: TRBV1; size: few; D: NA; J: TRBJ2-2; DNA: TGCACCAGCAGCCAAGGGACAGGCCACACCGGGGAGCTGTTTTTT; CDR3: CTSSQGTGHTGELFF
V: TRBV9; size: NA; D: TRBD2; J: TRBJ2-1; DNA: TGTGCCAGCAGCCTGTTTCTAGCGGGGAGGCGCGTTGAGCAGTTCTTC; CDR3: CASSLFLAGRRVEQFF
V: TRBV5-6; size: NA; D: NA; J: TRBJ2-7; DNA: TGTGCCAGCAGCTGGAGCAGGGGCCCCTACGAGCAGTACTTC; CDR3: CASSWSRGPYEQYF
V: TRBV11-1; size: NA; D: NA; J: TRBJ2-1; DNA: TGTGCCAGCAGCTTAGGCAGCTCCTACAATGAGCAGTTCTTC; CDR3: CASSLGSSYNEQFF
V: TRBV2; size: NA; D: TRBD1; J: TRBJ2-7; DNA: TGTGCCAGCACCGCGGGGACAGGGTTATACGAGCAGTACTTC; CDR3: CASTAGTGLYEQYF
V: TRBV28; size: NA; D: NA; J: TRBJ1-2; DNA: TGTGCCAGCGCGGTACTCAACTATGGCTACACCTTC; CDR3: CASAVLNYGYTF
V: TRBV7-2; size: NA; D: TRBD2; J: TRBJ2-5; DNA: TGTGCCAGCAGCCCTAGGGGACTAGCCGGGGGGGAGACCCAGTACTTC; CDR3: CASSPRGLAGGETQYF
V: TRBV6-4; size: once; D: TRBD2; J: TRBJ2-3; DNA: TGTGCCAGCAGACAATCTAGCGGGGGAGCCACAGATACGCAGTATTTT; CDR3: CASRQSSGGATDTQYF
V: TRBV10-3; size: NA; D: TRBD1; J: TRBJ2-3; DNA: TGTGCCATCAGTGAAGGAACAGGGGACGCTCCTTATACGCAGTATTTT; CDR3: CAISEGTGDAPYTQYF
V: TRBV7-2; size: NA; D: NA; J: TRBJ1-5; DNA: TGTGCCAGCAGCTCCGGGCCGGCGGGGGGCCAGCCCCAGCATTTT; CDR3: CASSSGPAGGQPQHF
V: TRBV5-6; size: NA; D: NA; J: TRBJ1-4; DNA: TGTGCCAGCAGCTTGCGGTGGGAAGGGAGTGAGGGACTGTTTTTT; CDR3: CASSLRWEGSEGLFF
V: TRBV4-2; size: NA; D: NA; J: TRBJ1-5; DNA: TGTGCCAGCAGCCAAGACGTCCCTCAGCCCCAGCATTTT; CDR3: CASSQDVPQPQHF
V: TRBV5-4; size: few; D: NA; J: TRBJ2-7; DNA: TGTGCCAGCAGCCCCCAGCAGGGGAACTCCTACGAGCAGTACTTC; CDR3: CASSPQQGNSYEQYF
V: TRBV9; size: NA; D: NA; J: TRBJ1-2; DNA: TGTGCCAGCAGTTCCGGCGGGGTGGCTGGCTACACCTTC; CDR3: CASSSGGVAGYTF
V: TRBV7-9; size: few; D: NA; J: TRBJ1-2; DNA: TGTGCCAGCAGCTTTGTGGACAGTCAAGGGGGCTACACCTTC; CDR3: CASSFVDSQGGYTF
V: TRBV2; size: NA; D: TRBD2; J: TRBJ2-5; DNA: TGTGCCAGCACCTCCGGGAGGGGGGAGACCCAGTACTTC; CDR3: CASTSGRGETQYF
V: TRBV19; size: NA; D: TRBD1; J: TRBJ2-1; DNA: TGTGCCAGTAGCTTCGGGACAGACAATGAGCAGTTCTTC; CDR3: CASSFGTDNEQFF
V: TRBV7-2; size: once; D: NA; J: TRBJ2-3; DNA: TGTGCCAGCAGCCCCCTGGTCGGTGTGGGGGGGGCAACAGATACGCAGTATTTT; CDR3: CASSPLVGVGGATDTQYF
V: TRBV6-1; size: NA; D: NA; J: TRBJ1-1; DNA: TGTGCCAGCGAGCGGACTTCCTTGGGAGCTTTCTTT; CDR3: CASERTSLGAFF
V: TRBV19; size: once; D: TRBD2; J: TRBJ2-3; DNA: TGTGCCAGTAGTATAAGGGTCCAGCGGGGGGTGAGGAATACGCAGTATTTT; CDR3: CASSIRVQRGVRNTQYF
V: TRBV11-2; size: NA; D: TRBD2; J: TRBJ2-1; DNA: TGTGCCAGCAGCTCTCTAACTAGCGGGGGGATTGGTGAGCAGTTCTTC; CDR3: CASSSLTSGGIGEQFF
V: TRBV27; size: NA; D: TRBD1; J: TRBJ1-5; DNA: TGTGCCAGCAGTTTATACGGGGGACAGGGGGCAGGGCAGCCCCAGCATTTT; CDR3: CASSLYGGQGAGQPQHF
V: TRBV20-1; size: NA; D: TRBD1; J: TRBJ2-7; DNA: TGCAGTGCAACAGGGGTCCACGAGCAGTACTTC; CDR3: CSATGVHEQYF
V: TRBV19; size: NA; D: NA; J: TRBJ1-5; DNA: TGTGCCAGTAGTATAGATCGAGGCCTTACCGGTCAGCCCCAGCATTTT; CDR3: CASSIDRGLTGQPQHF
V: TRBV7-9; size: NA; D: TRBD2; J: TRBJ2-3; DNA: TGTGCCAGCAGCGGTACTAGCGGGGGGGCCGGAGATACGCAGTATTTT; CDR3: CASSGTSGGAGDTQYF
V: TRBV6-1; size: NA; D: TRBD1; J: TRBJ1-6; DNA: TGTGCCAGCAGTGCCGGGACAGGGGTATTGAATTCACCCCTCCACTTT; CDR3: CASSAGTGVLNSPLHF
V: TRBV6-5; size: NA; D: TRBD1; J: TRBJ1-2; DNA: TGTGCCAGCAGTCGGGACAGTTACTATGGCTACACCTTC; CDR3: CASSRDSYYGYTF
V: TRBV18; size: NA; D: NA; J: TRBJ2-7; DNA: TGTGCCAGCTCACCGGGGCAGGGGTACTTCTACGAGCAGTACTTC; CDR3: CASSPGQGYFYEQYF
V: TRBV27; size: NA; D: NA; J: TRBJ2-6; DNA: TGTGCCAGCAGTTTACCCCTGGCAGGGGTAAGCTCTGGGGCCAACGTCCTGACTTTC; CDR3: CASSLPLAGVSSGANVLTF
V: TRBV5-4; size: NA; D: NA; J: TRBJ2-7; DNA: TGTGCCAGCAGCTTGATTAAAGGAGCCGAGCAGTACTTC; CDR3: CASSLIKGAEQYF
V: TRBV4-3; size: NA; D: TRBD1; J: TRBJ2-2; DNA: TGCGCCAGCAGCCATTCTATGACAGGGGAAACCGGGGAGCTGTTTTTT; CDR3: CASSHSMTGETGELFF
V: TRBV4-2; size: NA; D: NA; J: TRBJ2-3; DNA: TGTGCCAGCAGCCAGGCGCAGGGAACTAGCACAGATACGCAGTATTTT; CDR3: CASSQAQGTSTDTQYF
V: TRBV16; size: NA; D: NA; J: TRBJ1-4; DNA: TGTGCCAGCAGCCGGACCGGGGTAACTAATGAAAAACTGTTTTTT; CDR3: CASSRTGVTNEKLFF
V: TRBV29-1; size: NA; D: NA; J: TRBJ2-1; DNA: TGCAGCGTTGAAGAAGGCTTCGGGAATGAGCAGTTCTTC; CDR3: CSVEEGFGNEQFF
V: TRBV6-1; size: NA; D: TRBD1; J: TRBJ1-4; DNA: TGTGCCAGCCGACAGGGTTGGGAAAAACTGTTTTTT; CDR3: CASRQGWEKLFF
V: TRBV6-4; size: NA; D: TRBD1; J: TRBJ1-5; DNA: TGTGCCAGCAGTGCCTCCGGGACAGGGGGTCCTAGCAATCAGCCCCAGCATTTT; CDR3: CASSASGTGGPSNQPQHF
V: TRBV12-5; size: NA; D: TRBD2; J: TRBJ2-1; DNA: TGTGCTAGTGGTTTGCCCAGAGCGGGGGCCTTTTCCTACAATGAGCAGTTCTTC; CDR3: CASGLPRAGAFSYNEQFF
V: TRBV7-9; size: NA; D: NA; J: TRBJ1-2; DNA: TGTGCCAGCAGCTTAGAGACCTCGGCTCGTTGGAGAAACTATGGCTACACCTTC; CDR3: CASSLETSARWRNYGYTF
V: TRBV7-6; size: NA; D: TRBD2; J: TRBJ2-4; DNA: TGTGCCAGCAGCTTTCTAGCGGGGGGTCGCGAGCTAGCCAAAAACATTCAGTACTTC; CDR3: CASSFLAGGRELAKNIQYF
V: TRBV12-1; size: NA; D: NA; J: TRBJ1-2; DNA: TGTGCCAGCAGCTCAGGAAAAACTAACTATGGCTACACCTTC; CDR3: CASSSGKTNYGYTF
V: TRBV18; size: few; D: NA; J: TRBJ1-6; DNA: TGTGCCAGCTCACCAAGGGACTTAGATTCACCCCTCCACTTT; CDR3: CASSPRDLDSPLHF
V: TRBV29-1; size: NA; D: NA; J: TRBJ1-2; DNA: TGCAGCGTGACCGTGGCGTGGGGGGAATATGGCTACACCTTC; CDR3: CSVTVAWGEYGYTF
V: TRBV4-1; size: NA; D: TRBD2; J: TRBJ2-1; DNA: TGCGCCAGCAGCCAAGAAGGCCGGACTAGCGGTTACAATGAGCAGTTCTTC; CDR3: CASSQEGRTSGYNEQFF
V: TRBV7-9; size: NA; D: TRBD1; J: TRBJ2-7; DNA: TGTGCCAGCGTACTACTACAGGGGGCGAACTACGAGCAGTACTTC; CDR3: CASVLLQGANYEQYF
V: TRBV10-3; size: NA; D: NA; J: TRBJ2-7; DNA: TGTGCCATCTGGGACGGGAGCTCCTACGAGCAGTACTTC; CDR3: CAIWDGSSYEQYF
V: TRBV4-2; size: NA; D: TRBD2; J: TRBJ2-1; DNA: TGTGCCAGCAGCCAAGCCCCGGCTTCGGGGGGGAATGAGCAGTTCTTC; CDR3: CASSQAPASGGNEQFF
V: TRBV10-3; size: once; D: NA; J: TRBJ1-1; DNA: TGTGCCATCAGTGAGACGGGGGGACGAGAAGCTTTCTTT; CDR3: CAISETGGREAFF
V: TRBV6-1; size: NA; D: NA; J: TRBJ2-2; DNA: TGTGCCAGCAGTGGGGGCTATAACACCGGGGAGCTGTTTTTT; CDR3: CASSGGYNTGELFF
V: TRBV9; size: NA; D: NA; J: TRBJ2-7; DNA: TGTGCCAGCAGCCTGGGGGCGGGAGCGAGCTACGAGCAGTACTTC; CDR3: CASSLGAGASYEQYF
V: TRBV6-4; size: few; D: TRBD2; J: TRBJ2-3; DNA: TGTGCCAGCAGTGACGGACTAGCTAGCACAGATACGCAGTATTTT; CDR3: CASSDGLASTDTQYF
V: TRBV7-2; size: NA; D: TRBD2; J: TRBJ2-7; DNA: TGTGCCAGCAGCTTAGAAGCGGGGGCCGTCTCCTACGAGCAGTACTTC; CDR3: CASSLEAGAVSYEQYF
V: TRBV11-2; size: NA; D: NA; J: TRBJ2-7; DNA: TGTGCCAGCAGCTCATCCCGGGAGACCTACGAGCAGTACTTC; CDR3: CASSSSRETYEQYF